This T cell receptor beta chain came from a study of shared clonotypes between healthy human individuals. The donors, all of them Caucasian adults, lived in Nashville, Tennessee. Study-level findings and limits: It was anticipated that sequencing depth would influence how many clonotypes donors shared. Since donors were few, the genetic and exposure-history diversity represented was limited.

As for this clone: The antigen is not known.

Here immunoSEQ multiplex PCR was the method, and the copy in TCRdb shows in-frame clones only, minus some. The sample consists of approximately 470,000 clones, approximately 78% of them appearing once. Input material: PBMCs. This receptor was identified in a woman between 35 and 50 years old in good health. Some clones in this sample may be carry-over from other donors' samples.

The CDR3 DNA sequence: TGTGCCAGCACCGGCGCGGGAGGGCCAAGGAATGAGCAGTTCTTC. This codes for CASTGAGGPRNEQFF. The chain recombines TRBV28 with TRBJ2-1; 9 positions agree with TRBD2. The CDR3 has 15 residues. V lost 7 bases and J lost 7; bases outside the gene matches: 11. Looked up from germline, CDR1 is MDHEN and CDR2 is SYDVKM.